One sample yielded the 17 T cell receptor beta chains listed below, sequenced in a study of identical twins (TCRdb year 2016). The library was produced with 5' RACE. The instrument given in TCRdb is Illumina HiSeq 2000. The raw public reads went through TCRdb reprocessing: fastp at Q25, MiXCR clone calling, in-frame beta chains kept. Identical CDR3 protein sequences are pooled into one entry, listed with their most common genes and DNA. Within this sample are some 1,600,000 distinct CDR3 sequences, with about 32% of them counted one time only. The top ten clones comprise around 0.3% of the sample. Sequenced sample: cord blood. These receptors all stem from a newborn girl in good health.

This chain links TRBV12-3 or TRBV12-4 with TRBJ2-2; a possible D gene is TRBD1 (5 bases). The ends were cut back, 6 bases at V and 4 bases at J, with 15 bases in the middle. There are 15 residues in the CDR3. The CDR3 spells CASRPNRRGTGELFF. CDR3 in DNA: TGTGCCAGCAGACCTAACAGGCGAGGCACCGGGGAGCTGTTTTTT.

This clonotype appeared once. This chain connects TRBV5-1 to TRBJ2-5, with 8 bases matching TRBD2. Germline loops: CDR1 SGHRS, CDR2 YFSETQ. V dropped 7 bases and J dropped 11; count of bases not matched to a gene: 19. The CDR3 is 15 residues long. CDR3 nucleotide sequence: TGCGCCAGCCAAGGATCAAGGACTAGCAACAATGAGCAGTACTTC. Translation gives CASQGSRTSNNEQYF.

This rearrangement joins TRBV20-1 to TRBJ2-1; D may correspond to TRBD1 or TRBD2 (6 bases each). With 6 bases removed from V and 0 bases from J, the gap between germline ends came to 12 bases. Germline assignment: CDR1 DFQATT and CDR2 SNEGSKA (reference sequence). The CDR3 is made up of 14 amino acids. CDR3 amino acids: CSAIGGLSYNEQFF. The CDR3 DNA reads TGCAGTGCCATCGGGGGCCTCTCCTACAATGAGCAGTTCTTC.

The table lists this clonotype with a few counts. The chain carries TRBV27 and TRBJ1-2, with D unresolved. CDR1 is MNHEY and CDR2 is SMNVEV in the germline V gene (reference sequence). V lost 5 bases to trimming and J lost 3 bases, with 10 bases between them. The length of the CDR3 is 13 residues. This CDR3 is CASSDHGYYGYTF. In DNA form, the CDR3 reads TGTGCCAGCAGTGACCACGGATACTATGGCTACACCTTC.

This clonotype has only a few counts. This rearrangement joins TRBV7-6 to TRBJ1-2; 7 bases map to TRBD1. Germline CDR1 is SGHVS and CDR2 is FNYEAQ. V dropped 5 bases and J dropped 8; count of bases not matched to a gene: 8. The CDR3 is 13 residues long. CDR3 residues: CASSTRQGGGYTF. The CDR3 region has the DNA TGTGCCAGCAGCACACGACAGGGTGGCGGCTACACCTTC.

The chain recombines TRBV11-2 with TRBJ1-2, with no clear D. V lost 2 bases and J 4 bases, leaving 17 bases between the germline ends. The CDR3 extends over 16 amino acids. Germline assignment: CDR1 SGHAT and CDR2 FQNNGV. Here the CDR3 reads CASSLLKGESPYGYTF. In DNA, the CDR3 is TGTGCCAGCAGCTTACTAAAGGGAGAAAGCCCCTATGGCTACACCTTC.

The table lists this clonotype with a few counts. The V and J genes are TRBV6-6 and TRBJ1-6, with TRBD1 as a possible D gene (6 bases). The CDR3 consists of 17 residues. V gave up 2 bases and J gave up 9 bases, with 20 bases separating them. CDR1 is MNHNY and CDR2 is SVGAGI in the germline V gene (reference sequence). This CDR3 reads CASSYPERTGRGSPLHF. CDR3 nucleotide sequence: TGTGCCAGCAGTTACCCGGAAAGAACAGGGCGGGGTTCACCCCTCCACTTT.

The chain has TRBV3-1 and TRBJ2-3; 9 bases line up with TRBD2. The germline gives CDR1 LGHDT, CDR2 YNNKEL (reference sequence). V gave up 0 bases and J gave up 10 bases; unmatched junction bases: 14. There are 17 residues in the CDR3. In DNA, the CDR3 is TGTGCCAGCAGCCAAGACCGGCTAGCGGGGCGGCTGGATGCGCAGTATTTT. It codes for CASSQDRLAGRLDAQYF.

In its sample, this clonotype was seen a few times. The chain uses TRBV11-1 and TRBJ1-2, with D perhaps matching TRBD1 (6 bases). V gave up 5 bases and J gave up 4 bases, with 17 bases separating them. The CDR3 has 15 residues. In germline, CDR1 is SGHAT, CDR2 FQDESV (reference sequence). The chain's CDR3 is CASSHTWTEVYGYTF. The CDR3 DNA reads TGTGCCAGCAGCCACACTTGGACAGAAGTCTATGGCTACACCTTC.

The chain recombines TRBV20-1 with TRBJ1-6; a weak D match, TRBD1 (5 bases). This CDR3 has 14 amino acids. Trimming cost V 2 bases and J 7 bases, with 12 bases left between them. Looked up from germline, CDR1 is DFQATT and CDR2 is SNEGSKA (reference sequence). Written as DNA, the CDR3 is TGCAGTGCTAGACCGTGGAGGGGCAATTCACCCCTCCACTTT. Its translation is CSARPWRGNSPLHF.

The V and J genes are TRBV28 and TRBJ2-1, with D tentatively TRBD2 (6 bases). Per germline, CDR1 MDHEN and CDR2 SYDVKM. CDR3 length equals 14 residues. V dropped 8 bases and J dropped 4 bases, with 15 bases sitting between them. The DNA for the CDR3 is TGTGCCAGCCACCGGGACTCCCTATACAATGAGCAGTTCTTC. Protein product: CASHRDSLYNEQFF.

This clonotype has more than one count but fewer than ten. This chain links TRBV25-1 with TRBJ2-5; D unclear. This CDR3 comprises 11 residues. Germline V gene sequence: CDR1 MGHDK, CDR2 SYGVNS. Trimming pared 10 bases from V and 5 bases from J, leaving 11 bases between. CDR3 nucleotides: TGTGCCAAGACATGCCGGGAGACCCAGTACTTC. Its protein is CAKTCRETQYF.

Regarding this clonotype: A much larger clone lies one base from this, so it may be a read error. The gene calls are TRBV5-1 and TRBJ2-2; D is perhaps TRBD1 (6 bases). Germline values: CDR1 SGHRS, CDR2 YFSETQ. V was trimmed by 0 bases and J by 3 bases, leaving 6 bases between them. CDR3 length: 14 amino acids. The CDR3 DNA reads TGCGCCAGCAGCTTGGGACAGGACACCGGGGAGCTGTTTTTT. Protein product: CASSLGQDTGELFF. The variable domain in full, completed from reference TRBV5-1 and TRBJ2-2, reads KAGVTQTPRYLIKTRGQQVTLSCSPISGHRSVSWYQQTPGQGLQFLFEYFSETQRNKGNFPGRFSGRQFSNSRSEMNVSTLELGDSALYLCASSLGQDTGELFFGEGSRLTVL.

This clonotype has more than one count but fewer than ten. Germline is not matched at one junction end, which may reflect a read error. The gene calls are TRBV20-1 and TRBJ2-1, with D possibly matching TRBD1 (6 bases). The CDR3 runs 16 residues. The V gene's germline CDR1 is DFQATT and CDR2 SNEGSKA (reference sequence). The CDR3 region is CSAGDRTAATYNEQFF. CDR3 coding DNA: TGCAGTGCTGGAGATAGGACAGCTGCGACCTACAATGAGCAGTTCTTC.

The table lists this clonotype with a few counts. This sequence joins TRBV13 and TRBJ2-3; D might be TRBD2 (5 bases). V was pared by 4 bases and J by 2 bases, with 13 bases between. Germline V lookup: CDR1 PRHDT, CDR2 FYEKMQ (reference sequence). The CDR3 extends over 15 amino acids. The chain's CDR3 is CASSCPTRNTDTQYF. CDR3 DNA sequence: TGTGCCAGCAGCTGCCCTACTAGGAACACAGATACGCAGTATTTT.

This clonotype has ten or more counts. The V call is TRBV13, the J call TRBJ1-2; 7 nucleotides match TRBD1. V was clipped by 1 base and J by 0 bases; unmatched bases: 2. The CDR3 runs 15 residues. Germline V gene lookup returns CDR1 PRHDT and CDR2 FYEKMQ (reference sequence). The CDR3 bases are TGTGCCAGCAGCTTAGCCCAGGGGGCTAACTATGGCTACACCTTC. Translating gives CASSLAQGANYGYTF.

Regarding this clonotype: A much larger clone differs from this one at a single base, so this may be a read error. The CDR3 is CAIRTAPYEQFF. The CDR3, as DNA: TGTGCCATCCGGACAGCCCCCTACGAGCAGTTCTTC. The chain carries TRBV2 and TRBJ2-1; possible D gene TRBD1, 6 bases. Germline CDR1 and CDR2: SNHLY and FYNNEI. This CDR3 has 12 amino acids. Trimming left V 10 bases short and J 10 bases short, with 17 bases between. The full variable domain, rest sourced from reference TRBV2 and TRBJ2-1, is EPEVTQTPSHQVTQMGQEVILRCVPISNHLYFYWYRQILGQKVEFLVSFYNNEISEKSEIFDDQFSVERPDGSNFTLKIRSTKLEDSAMYFCAIRTAPYEQFFGPGTRLTVL.